This T cell receptor (beta chain) derives from a study of shared clonotypes between healthy human individuals. Study context: Two female and a few male donors aged 18 to 49 were enrolled.

Study-wide results and limits: Enrolling few donors narrowed the genetic and exposure-history diversity that was represented. Several donors showed sharing of approximately 4.7% of naive CD4 clonotypes.

The CDR3 consists of 16 residues. CDR1 is SGHAT, CDR2 FQNNGV, per germline. Losses at the gene ends were 5 bases for V and 6 bases for J; bases not matched to a gene: 10. The table came from immunoSEQ multiplex PCR; TCRdb's copy has only in-frame clones and leaves some out. The repertoire includes about 1,500,000 clones, 95% to 97% of them detected once, and approximately 1.1% sits in the top ten. Comment on this clone: Its matching antigen is unknown.

The chain uses TRBV11-2 and TRBJ2-1; TRBD2 agrees at 10 bases. The specimen sequenced was naive CD4+ T cells sorted from blood. Subset reported: CD45RA+ positively selected. This receptor was obtained from a man aged 25-45 years in good health. The CDR3: CASSITLAGGSNEQFF. CDR3 DNA sequence: TGTGCCAGCAGCATCACCTTAGCGGGAGGCAGCAATGAGCAGTTCTTC.